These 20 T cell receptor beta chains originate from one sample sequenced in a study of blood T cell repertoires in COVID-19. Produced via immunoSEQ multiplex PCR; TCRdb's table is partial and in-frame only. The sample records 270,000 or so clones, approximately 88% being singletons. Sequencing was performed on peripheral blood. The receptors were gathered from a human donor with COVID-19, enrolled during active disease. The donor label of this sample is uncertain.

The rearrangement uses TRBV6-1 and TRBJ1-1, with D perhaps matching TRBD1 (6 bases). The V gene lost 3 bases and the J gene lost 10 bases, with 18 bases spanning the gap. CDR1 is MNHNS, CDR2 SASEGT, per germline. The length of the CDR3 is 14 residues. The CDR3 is CASSEIIRGWGAFF. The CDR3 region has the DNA TGTGCCAGCAGTGAGATAATAAGGGGGTGGGGAGCTTTCTTT.

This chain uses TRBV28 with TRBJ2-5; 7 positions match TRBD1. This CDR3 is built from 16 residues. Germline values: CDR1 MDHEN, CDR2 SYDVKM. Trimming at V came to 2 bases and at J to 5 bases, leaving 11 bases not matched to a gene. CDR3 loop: CASSLAPQGVGETQYF. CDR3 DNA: TGTGCCAGCAGTTTAGCGCCGCAGGGGGTAGGGGAGACCCAGTACTTC. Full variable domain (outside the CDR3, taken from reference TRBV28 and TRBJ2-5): DVKVTQSSRYLVKRTGEKVFLECVQDMDHENMFWYRQDPGLGLRLIYFSYDVKMKEKGDIPEGYSVSREKKERFSLILESASTNQTSMYLCASSLAPQGVGETQYFGPGTRLLVL.

The CDR3 nucleotides read TGTGCCAGCGCTCAGTATTCCCTTACAGGGGCGAGTACGAATGAGCAGTTCTTC. Translating it yields CASAQYSLTGASTNEQFF. The chain joins TRBV18 to TRBJ2-1; 7 nucleotides match TRBD1. J gave up 7 bases and V 8 bases, and 23 bases lay outside the gene matches. Germline CDR1 reads KGHSH; CDR2 reads LQKENI. The CDR3 is 18 amino acids.

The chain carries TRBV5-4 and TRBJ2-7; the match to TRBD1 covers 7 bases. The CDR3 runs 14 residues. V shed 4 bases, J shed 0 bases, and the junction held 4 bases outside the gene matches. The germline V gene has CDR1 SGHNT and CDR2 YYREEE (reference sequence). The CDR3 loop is CASSGTESSYEQYF. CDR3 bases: TGTGCCAGCAGCGGGACAGAGAGCTCCTACGAGCAGTACTTC.

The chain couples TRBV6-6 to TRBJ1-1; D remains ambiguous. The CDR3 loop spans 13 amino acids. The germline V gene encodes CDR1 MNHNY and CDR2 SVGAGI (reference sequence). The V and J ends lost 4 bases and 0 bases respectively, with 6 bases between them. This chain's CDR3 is CASSSQVNTEAFF. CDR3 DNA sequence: TGTGCCAGCAGTTCCCAGGTGAACACTGAAGCTTTCTTT.

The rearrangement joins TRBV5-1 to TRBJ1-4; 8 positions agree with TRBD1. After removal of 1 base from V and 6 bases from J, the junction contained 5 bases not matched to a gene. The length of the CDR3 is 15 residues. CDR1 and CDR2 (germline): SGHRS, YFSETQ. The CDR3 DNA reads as TGCGCCAGCAGCTTGCAGGGGGCGTGGGATGAAAAACTGTTTTTT. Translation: CASSLQGAWDEKLFF.

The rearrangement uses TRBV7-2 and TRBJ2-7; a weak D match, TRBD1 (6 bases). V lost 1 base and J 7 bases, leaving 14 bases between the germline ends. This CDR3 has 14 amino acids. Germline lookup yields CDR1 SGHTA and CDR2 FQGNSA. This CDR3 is CASSLGQGLGEQYF. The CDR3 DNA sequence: TGTGCCAGCAGCTTAGGGCAGGGGCTGGGGGAGCAGTACTTC.

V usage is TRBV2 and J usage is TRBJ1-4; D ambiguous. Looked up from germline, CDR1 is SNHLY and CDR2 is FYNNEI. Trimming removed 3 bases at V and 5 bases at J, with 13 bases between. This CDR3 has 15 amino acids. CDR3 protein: CASSDVGLENEKLFF. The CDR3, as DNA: TGTGCCAGCAGTGATGTTGGGTTGGAGAATGAAAAACTGTTTTTT. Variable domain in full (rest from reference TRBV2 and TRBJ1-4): EPEVTQTPSHQVTQMGQEVILRCVPISNHLYFYWYRQILGQKVEFLVSFYNNEISEKSEIFDDQFSVERPDGSNFTLKIRSTKLEDSAMYFCASSDVGLENEKLFFGSGTQLSVL.

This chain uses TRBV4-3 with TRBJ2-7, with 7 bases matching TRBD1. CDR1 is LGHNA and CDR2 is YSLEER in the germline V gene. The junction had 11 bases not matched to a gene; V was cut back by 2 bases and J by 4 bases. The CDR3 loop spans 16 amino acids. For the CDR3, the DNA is TGCGCCAGCAGCCAATCGGGGACAGAGCCTTTATACGAGCAGTACTTC. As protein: CASSQSGTEPLYEQYF.

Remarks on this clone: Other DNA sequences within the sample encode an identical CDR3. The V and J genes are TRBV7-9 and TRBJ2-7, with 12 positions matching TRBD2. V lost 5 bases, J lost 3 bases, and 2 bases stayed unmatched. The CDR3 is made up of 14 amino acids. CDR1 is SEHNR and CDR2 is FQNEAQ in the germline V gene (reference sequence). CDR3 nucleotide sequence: TGTGCCAGCAGCCCGACTAGCGGGAGCTACGAGCAGTACTTC. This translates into CASSPTSGSYEQYF.

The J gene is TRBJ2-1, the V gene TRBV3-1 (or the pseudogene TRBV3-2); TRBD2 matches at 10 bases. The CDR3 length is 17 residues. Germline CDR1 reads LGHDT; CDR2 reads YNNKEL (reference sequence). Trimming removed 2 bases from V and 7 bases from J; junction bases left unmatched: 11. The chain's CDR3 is CASSQLPRASGRNEQFF. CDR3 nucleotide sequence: TGTGCCAGCAGCCAACTCCCTAGGGCTAGCGGGAGAAATGAGCAGTTCTTC.

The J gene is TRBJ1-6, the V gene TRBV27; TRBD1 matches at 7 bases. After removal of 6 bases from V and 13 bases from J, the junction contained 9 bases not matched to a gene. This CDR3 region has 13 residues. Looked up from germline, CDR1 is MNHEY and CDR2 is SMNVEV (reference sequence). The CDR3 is CASSPGQRTPLHF. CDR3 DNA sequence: TGTGCCAGCAGCCCGGGACAGCGGACGCCCCTCCACTTT.

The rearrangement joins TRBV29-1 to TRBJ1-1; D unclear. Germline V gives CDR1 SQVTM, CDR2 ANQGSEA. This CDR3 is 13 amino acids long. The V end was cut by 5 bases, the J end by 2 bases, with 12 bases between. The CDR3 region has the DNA TGCAGCGTTTTGGAGGGAGGAAACACTGAAGCTTTCTTT. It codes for CSVLEGGNTEAFF. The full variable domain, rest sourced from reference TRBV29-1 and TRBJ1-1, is SAVISQKPSRDICQRGTSLTIQCQVDSQVTMMFWYRQQPGQSLTLIATANQGSEATYESGFVIDKFPISRPNLTFSTLTVSNMSPEDSSIYLCSVLEGGNTEAFFGQGTRLTVV.

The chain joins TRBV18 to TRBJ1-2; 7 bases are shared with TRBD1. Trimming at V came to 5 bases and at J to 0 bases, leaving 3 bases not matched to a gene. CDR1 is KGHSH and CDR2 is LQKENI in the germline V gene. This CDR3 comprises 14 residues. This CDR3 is CASSGDSANYGYTF. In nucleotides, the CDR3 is TGTGCCAGCTCAGGGGACAGTGCTAACTATGGCTACACCTTC.

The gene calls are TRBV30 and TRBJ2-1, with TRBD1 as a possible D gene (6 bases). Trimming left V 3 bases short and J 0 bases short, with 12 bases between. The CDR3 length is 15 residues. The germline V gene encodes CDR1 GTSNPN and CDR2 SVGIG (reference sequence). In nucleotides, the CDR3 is TGTGCCTGGAGCATAGACAGGTACTCCTACAATGAGCAGTTCTTC. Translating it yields CAWSIDRYSYNEQFF.

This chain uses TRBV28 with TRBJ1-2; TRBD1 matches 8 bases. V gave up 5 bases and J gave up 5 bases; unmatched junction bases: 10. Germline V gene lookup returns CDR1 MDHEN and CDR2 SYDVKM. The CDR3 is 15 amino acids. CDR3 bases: TGTGCCAGCAGTCTCCCGCAGACAGGGGTGTATGGCTACACCTTC. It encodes CASSLPQTGVYGYTF.

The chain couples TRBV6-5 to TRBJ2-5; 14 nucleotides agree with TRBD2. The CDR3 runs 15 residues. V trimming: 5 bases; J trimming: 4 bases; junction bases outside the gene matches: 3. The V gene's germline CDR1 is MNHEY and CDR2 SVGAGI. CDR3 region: CASSQGLAGAETQYF. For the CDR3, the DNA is TGTGCCAGCAGTCAGGGACTAGCGGGAGCAGAGACCCAGTACTTC.

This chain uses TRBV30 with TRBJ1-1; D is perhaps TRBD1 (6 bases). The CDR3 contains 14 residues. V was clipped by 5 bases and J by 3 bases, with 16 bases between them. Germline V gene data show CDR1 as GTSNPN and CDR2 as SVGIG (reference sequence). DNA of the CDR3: TGTGCCTGGGCTCGGGGGGGCCCGGACACTGAAGCTTTCTTT. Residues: CAWARGGPDTEAFF.

The chain's CDR3 is CASSFQQGNTEAFF. CDR3 sequence (DNA): TGTGCCAGCAGCTTCCAGCAGGGGAACACTGAAGCTTTCTTT. The rearrangement uses TRBV7-9 and TRBJ1-1; D is perhaps TRBD1 (5 bases). The CDR3 spans 14 residues. CDR1 and CDR2 (germline): SEHNR, FQNEAQ (reference sequence). Trimming stripped 3 bases from V and 1 base from J, with 9 bases between.

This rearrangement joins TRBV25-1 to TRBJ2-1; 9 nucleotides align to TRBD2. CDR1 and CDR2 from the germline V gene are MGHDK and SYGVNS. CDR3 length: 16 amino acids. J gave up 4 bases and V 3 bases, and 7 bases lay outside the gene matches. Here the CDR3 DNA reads TGTGCCAGCAGTGACCCCCCTAGCGGGACATACAATGAGCAGTTCTTC. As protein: CASSDPPSGTYNEQFF. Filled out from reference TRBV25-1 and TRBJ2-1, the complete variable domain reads EADIYQTPRYLVIGTGKKITLECSQTMGHDKMYWYQQDPGMELHLIHYSYGVNSTEKGDLSSESTVSRIRTEHFPLTLESARPSHTSQYLCASSDPPSGTYNEQFFGPGTRLTVL.